The 19 T cell receptor beta chains below come from one sample, sequenced in a study of blood T cell repertoires in COVID-19. Here immunoSEQ multiplex PCR was the method, and the copy in TCRdb shows in-frame clones only, minus some. This sample has roughly 120,000 clones, with 90% to 95% found just once. The sequenced sample consisted of peripheral blood. Source of these receptors: a man between 45 and 60 years old with COVID-19, enrolled during active disease.

This rearrangement joins TRBV19 to TRBJ2-7, with TRBD1 matching over 8 bases. Germline trimming cut 1 base from V and 3 bases from J; bases unmatched to any gene: 11. This CDR3 region has 17 residues. The germline gives CDR1 LNHDA, CDR2 SQIVND (reference sequence). The CDR3 protein is CASSIVGAVDRDYEQYV. The CDR3 DNA is TGTGCCAGTAGTATAGTAGGCGCGGTGGACAGGGACTACGAGCAGTACGTC.

The chain links TRBV9 to TRBJ2-1; TRBD2 might be the D (6 bases). The CDR3 contains 13 residues. Trimming took off 4 bases at V and 7 bases at J, with 12 bases between the two ends. Germline CDR1 SGDLS, CDR2 YYNGEE. DNA for the CDR3: TGTGCCAGCAGCTGGGGGGAGGTAAATGAGCAGTTCTTC. Its translation is CASSWGEVNEQFF.

The rearrangement joins TRBV28 to TRBJ1-5; the match to TRBD1 covers 7 bases. The CDR3 contains 15 residues. CDR1 and CDR2 from the germline V gene are MDHEN and SYDVKM. V shed 2 bases, J shed 6 bases, and the junction held 7 bases outside the gene matches. The CDR3 DNA is TGTGCCAGCAGTTTACCCGGACAGGCGAGTCAGCCCCAGCATTTT. Protein sequence: CASSLPGQASQPQHF.

The chain recombines TRBV2 with TRBJ1-2, with unresolved D. Germline CDR1 SNHLY, CDR2 FYNNEI. Trimming removed 6 bases at V and 4 bases at J, with 12 bases between. This CDR3 region has 13 residues. CDR3 sequence: CASSPAGGYGYTF. The CDR3 nucleotides are TGTGCCAGCAGCCCTGCCGGCGGCTATGGCTACACCTTC.

The chain couples TRBV28 to TRBJ2-5; no definite D call. The germline V and J ends were trimmed by 6 bases and 2 bases, with 16 bases remaining between them. The CDR3 contains 15 residues. Germline CDR1 is MDHEN and CDR2 is SYDVKM. CDR3 DNA: TGTGCCAGCAGGGGCAGCCCAGGCCCTCAAGAGACCCAGTACTTC. Protein sequence: CASRGSPGPQETQYF.

J is TRBJ2-1 and V is TRBV5-6; perhaps TRBD2 as D (5 bases). Per germline, CDR1 SGHDT and CDR2 YYEEEE. The CDR3 totals 16 residues. With 5 bases removed from V and 3 bases from J, the gap between germline ends came to 18 bases. The CDR3 region has the DNA TGTGCCAGCAGGGACCGGGTCCGGGATCTCTACAATGAGCAGTTCTTC. It yields the protein CASRDRVRDLYNEQFF. Together with reference TRBV5-6 and TRBJ2-1, the CDR3 gives the full variable domain: DAGVTQSPTHLIKTRGQQVTLRCSPKSGHDTVSWYQQALGQGPQFIFQYYEEEERQRGNFPDRFSGHQFPNYSSELNVNALLLGDSALYLCASRDRVRDLYNEQFFGPGTRLTVL.

The gene calls are TRBV29-1 and TRBJ2-3, with 9 bases matching TRBD2. Germline values: CDR1 SQVTM, CDR2 ANQGSEA. The CDR3 length is 14 residues. The V and J ends lost 4 bases and 2 bases, in that order; junction bases with no gene match: 4. The CDR3 sequence: CSVVSGRTTDTQYF. The CDR3 DNA reads as TGCAGCGTTGTAAGCGGGAGGACCACAGATACGCAGTATTTT.

The rearrangement joins TRBV6-2 or TRBV6-3 to TRBJ2-1, with 9 bases aligning to TRBD2. With 5 bases clipped from V and 4 bases from J, the junction kept 6 bases outside the gene matches. Germline loops: CDR1 MNHEY, CDR2 SVGEGT. The CDR3 contains 15 residues. The CDR3 bases are TGTGCCAGCAGTACACTCCTAGCGGGGTACAATGAGCAGTTCTTC. Translated, it gives CASSTLLAGYNEQFF.

The chain employs TRBV10-3 and TRBJ2-2, with 12 bases fitting TRBD2. The trim removed 5 bases at V and 3 bases at J, leaving 7 bases unmatched. The germline gives CDR1 ENHRY, CDR2 SYGVKD. The CDR3 contains 17 residues. CDR3 sequence: CAISSRLAGADTGELFF. CDR3 DNA sequence: TGTGCCATCAGTTCCCGACTAGCGGGAGCAGACACCGGGGAGCTGTTTTTT.

The DNA for the CDR3 is TGTGCCAGCAGTTTGGGACAGGGATCTCAGGGCTACACCTTC. Residues: CASSLGQGSQGYTF. This chain connects TRBV28 to TRBJ1-2, with 9 bases lining up with TRBD1. Trimming at V came to 3 bases and at J to 8 bases, leaving 7 bases not matched to a gene. Per germline, CDR1 MDHEN and CDR2 SYDVKM. There are 14 residues in the CDR3.

This sequence joins TRBV5-1 and TRBJ1-4, with D hard to call. In germline, CDR1 is SGHRS, CDR2 YFSETQ. The V and J ends lost 2 bases and 8 bases respectively, with 13 bases between them. The CDR3 extends over 14 amino acids. The CDR3 is CASSFGQDGEKLFF. CDR3 nucleotide sequence: TGCGCCAGCAGCTTCGGCCAAGACGGGGAAAAACTGTTTTTT.

This sequence joins TRBV18 and TRBJ2-2, with D maybe TRBD2 (6 bases). CDR3 length: 14 residues. The V gene's germline CDR1 is KGHSH and CDR2 LQKENI. The V end lost 10 bases, the J end lost 1 base, and 13 bases lay between the germline ends. CDR3 sequence reads: CANRGLGNTGELFF. DNA of the CDR3: TGTGCCAACCGGGGACTGGGGAACACCGGGGAGCTGTTTTTT.

The chain recombines TRBV6-5 with TRBJ2-7, with TRBD2 matching over 7 bases. The CDR3 runs to 15 residues. Losses at the gene ends were 0 bases for V and 3 bases for J; bases not matched to a gene: 5. The V gene's germline CDR1 is MNHEY and CDR2 SVGAGI. The DNA for the CDR3 is TGTGCCAGCAGTTACTCCGGCGGGGGAAGCTACGAGCAGTACTTC. This codes for CASSYSGGGSYEQYF.

This chain connects TRBV9 to TRBJ1-4, with D perhaps matching TRBD1 (5 bases). V lost 5 bases to trimming and J lost 13 bases, with 21 bases between them. The CDR3 has 14 amino acids. Germline lookup yields CDR1 SGDLS and CDR2 YYNGEE. CDR3 bases: TGTGCCAGCAGTGCCGGGGGGTTAACACGGGGACTGTTTTTT. It is translated as CASSAGGLTRGLFF.

The CDR3 DNA reads TGTGCCAGCAGCCAGGCCGGGACTAGCAATGAGCAGTTCTTC. Amino acids: CASSQAGTSNEQFF. This chain connects TRBV3-1 (or the pseudogene TRBV3-2) to TRBJ2-1, with 8 bases aligning to TRBD2. Trimming cost V 3 bases and J 6 bases; bases outside gene matches: 4. Germline CDR1 and CDR2: LGHDT and YNNKEL (reference sequence). The length of the CDR3 is 14 residues.

This sequence joins TRBV5-1 and TRBJ2-3; the D gene is possibly TRBD2 (5 bases). Germline loops: CDR1 SGHRS, CDR2 YFSETQ. The CDR3 has 15 residues. V was trimmed by 0 bases and J by 2 bases, leaving 10 bases between them. The CDR3 protein is CASSLAGKPTDTQYF. CDR3 DNA sequence: TGCGCCAGCAGCTTGGCGGGGAAACCCACAGATACGCAGTATTTT.

This clone was counted between two and nine times. The CDR3 DNA is TGTGCCAGCAGTTCCCTCACTACTAACTATGGCTACACCTTC. As protein: CASSSLTTNYGYTF. The chain uses TRBV6-5 and TRBJ1-2; D unclear. The V gene lost 4 bases and the J gene lost 0 bases, with 9 bases spanning the gap. CDR3 length equals 14 residues. Germline V lookup: CDR1 MNHEY, CDR2 SVGAGI.

The chain combines TRBV7-2 with TRBJ2-5, with 9 bases lining up with TRBD1. The germline V gene encodes CDR1 SGHTA and CDR2 FQGNSA. J was trimmed by 2 bases and V by 5 bases; bases with no gene match: 6. The CDR3 contains 15 residues. DNA of the CDR3: TGTGCCAGCAGCCTCGGTGGACAGGGGCAAGAGACCCAGTACTTC. As protein: CASSLGGQGQETQYF. The entire variable domain, with the rest obtained from reference TRBV7-2 and TRBJ2-5, is as follows: GAGVSQSPSNKVTEKGKDVELRCDPISGHTALYWYRQSLGQGLEFLIYFQGNSAPDKSGLPSDRFSAERTGGSVSTLTIQRTQQEDSAVYLCASSLGGQGQETQYFGPGTRLLVL.

The chain employs TRBV10-3 and TRBJ2-7, with unresolved D. The V end lost 6 bases, the J end lost 4 bases, and 7 bases lay between the germline ends. The CDR3 covers 11 residues. Germline V gene data show CDR1 as ENHRY and CDR2 as SYGVKD. Here the CDR3 reads CAISSEYEQYV. Here the CDR3 DNA reads TGTGCCATCAGCTCGGAGTACGAGCAGTACGTC.